The 28 T cell receptor beta chains presented below share a single source sample, sequenced in a study of blood T cell repertoires in COVID-19. Clones were read by immunoSEQ multiplex PCR, and TCRdb kept only the in-frame ones, dropping some. Among hundreds of thousands of clones, roughly 76% were seen once, and the ten largest hold around 7%. Sequencing was done on a sample of peripheral blood. The receptors here all came from an elderly woman with COVID-19, enrolled during active disease.

V is TRBV7-2 and J is TRBJ2-3; TRBD2 matches 10 bases. The germline V gene encodes CDR1 SGHTA and CDR2 FQGNSA. Unmatched junction bases numbered 0, after V lost 5 bases and J lost 1 base. The CDR3 covers 14 residues. The CDR3 here is CASSGTSGTDTQYF. The CDR3 DNA follows: TGTGCCAGCAGCGGGACTAGCGGCACAGATACGCAGTATTTT. The complete variable domain, with remaining parts taken from reference TRBV7-2 and TRBJ2-3, reads GAGVSQSPSNKVTEKGKDVELRCDPISGHTALYWYRQSLGQGLEFLIYFQGNSAPDKSGLPSDRFSAERTGGSVSTLTIQRTQQEDSAVYLCASSGTSGTDTQYFGPGTRLTVL.

This chain connects TRBV15 to TRBJ2-4; the D gene is possibly TRBD1 (5 bases). The V and J ends lost 9 bases and 1 base respectively, with 10 bases between them. From germline, CDR1 is LNHNV and CDR2 YYDKDF (reference sequence). The CDR3 extends over 13 amino acids. CDR3 sequence reads: CATAPGAKNIQYF. CDR3 DNA sequence: TGTGCCACGGCTCCAGGGGCCAAAAACATTCAGTACTTC.

The chain has TRBV5-4 and TRBJ2-3; 8 bases are shared with TRBD1. This CDR3 spans 16 amino acids. Germline V gene lookup returns CDR1 SGHNT and CDR2 YYREEE (reference sequence). V was clipped by 4 bases and J by 5 bases; unmatched bases: 12. CDR3 nucleotide sequence: TGTGCCAGCAGCGCGTCAGGGGGCTCATTACTAGATACGCAGTATTTT. Translating it yields CASSASGGSLLDTQYF.

The chain joins TRBV11-2 to TRBJ2-2, with D possibly matching TRBD2 (5 bases). Trimming removed 5 bases at V and 5 bases at J, with 15 bases between. The germline gives CDR1 SGHAT, CDR2 FQNNGV. CDR3 size: 15 residues. The CDR3 protein is CASSTGFGLTGELFF. The CDR3 DNA sequence: TGTGCCAGCAGCACGGGGTTTGGCTTGACCGGGGAGCTGTTTTTT.

This chain links TRBV5-1 with TRBJ2-4; possibly TRBD2 for D (6 bases). CDR3 length equals 14 residues. The germline CDR1 and CDR2 sequences are SGHRS and YFSETQ. The V end was cut by 3 bases, the J end by 3 bases, with 10 bases between. For the CDR3, the DNA is TGCGCCAGCAGCTCGGGACTCTTCAAAAACATTCAGTACTTC. It codes for CASSSGLFKNIQYF.

The table lists this clone with a count of one. The chain combines TRBV6-1 with TRBJ1-5, with D uncertain. This CDR3 contains 16 residues. Germline CDR1 and CDR2: MNHNS and SASEGT. V lost 2 bases and J lost 1, with 12 bases in between. CDR3 protein: CASSESVGPSNQPQHF. In nucleotides, the CDR3 is TGTGCCAGCAGTGAATCGGTTGGTCCGAGCAATCAGCCCCAGCATTTT.

The rearrangement joins TRBV19 to TRBJ2-3, with TRBD2 matching 13 bases. The CDR3 covers 16 residues. Looked up from germline, CDR1 is LNHDA and CDR2 is SQIVND (reference sequence). V was pared by 5 bases and J by 5 bases, with 7 bases of the junction left unmatched. CDR3 in amino acids: CASSFGLAGARDTQYF. CDR3 nucleotide sequence: TGTGCCAGTAGTTTCGGACTAGCGGGAGCTAGAGATACGCAGTATTTT.

The chain combines TRBV7-2 with TRBJ2-2; no firm D call. Per germline, CDR1 SGHTA and CDR2 FQGNSA. CDR3 size: 16 residues. Deletions cut 4 bases from V and 2 bases from J, with 14 bases between. CDR3 amino acids: CASSSSLTYNTGELFF. Written as DNA, the CDR3 is TGTGCCAGCAGCTCTAGTCTCACTTATAACACCGGGGAGCTGTTTTTT. The full variable domain, with the rest looked up from reference TRBV7-2 and TRBJ2-2, is GAGVSQSPSNKVTEKGKDVELRCDPISGHTALYWYRQSLGQGLEFLIYFQGNSAPDKSGLPSDRFSAERTGGSVSTLTIQRTQQEDSAVYLCASSSSLTYNTGELFFGEGSRLTVL.

The chain joins TRBV4-2 to TRBJ2-5, with D possibly being TRBD2 (7 bases). The CDR3 consists of 15 residues. Germline loops: CDR1 LGHNA, CDR2 YNFKEQ. Between the trimmed V and J ends, which lost 6 bases and 2 bases, there was a span of 16 bases. The CDR3, as DNA: TGTGCCAGCAGGCCCTCCGGGGGGCCGCAAGAGACCCAGTACTTC. The encoded protein is CASRPSGGPQETQYF.

As concerns this clone: One end of the junction varies from germline; a read error may be responsible. Other nucleotide sequences in the sample specify the same CDR3. The chain combines TRBV27 with TRBJ2-2; TRBD2 agrees at 7 bases. The germline V gene has CDR1 MNHEY and CDR2 SMNVEV (reference sequence). The CDR3 runs 15 residues. The CDR3 DNA reads TGTGCCAGCAGTTGGGTAGGGAGGGGCACCGGAGAGCTGTTTTTT. This codes for CASSWVGRGTGELFF.

This CDR3 is CASSPDRGNSNQPQHF. The CDR3 DNA reads as TGTGCCAGCTCACCGGACAGGGGTAATAGCAATCAGCCCCAGCATTTT. The rearrangement links TRBV18 to TRBJ1-5, with 9 bases matching TRBD1. Unmatched junction bases numbered 3, after V lost 3 bases and J lost 0 bases. In germline, CDR1 is KGHSH, CDR2 LQKENI. CDR3 size: 16 residues. Complete variable domain (other parts from reference TRBV18 and TRBJ1-5): NAGVMQNPRHLVRRRGQEARLRCSPMKGHSHVYWYRQLPEEGLKFMVYLQKENIIDESGMPKERFSAEFPKEGPSILRIQQVVRGDSAAYFCASSPDRGNSNQPQHFGDGTRLSIL.

As regards this clone: The same CDR3 can be traced to other DNA sequences in this sample. The V gene is TRBV18, the J gene TRBJ1-2; D remains unclear. V lost 1 base and J 5 bases, leaving 8 bases between the germline ends. The CDR3 has 13 residues. Germline CDR1 KGHSH, CDR2 LQKENI. The CDR3 region has the DNA TGTGCCAGCTCACCACAGGGAGAGTATGGCTACACCTTC. Residues: CASSPQGEYGYTF. The entire variable domain, with the rest obtained from reference TRBV18 and TRBJ1-2, is as follows: NAGVMQNPRHLVRRRGQEARLRCSPMKGHSHVYWYRQLPEEGLKFMVYLQKENIIDESGMPKERFSAEFPKEGPSILRIQQVVRGDSAAYFCASSPQGEYGYTFGSGTRLTVV.

The chain recombines TRBV5-1 with TRBJ1-2, with D unclear. This CDR3 spans 14 amino acids. Trimming removed 0 bases from V and 6 bases from J, with 12 bases in between. Per germline, CDR1 SGHRS and CDR2 YFSETQ. As DNA, the CDR3 is TGCGCCAGCAGCTTGGATGGTGCAGGTGATGGCTACACCTTC. It encodes CASSLDGAGDGYTF.

The rearrangement uses TRBV27 and TRBJ1-2; 9 bases match TRBD1. CDR1 and CDR2 (germline): MNHEY, SMNVEV (reference sequence). The length of the CDR3 is 13 residues. V lost 5 bases to trimming and J lost 7 bases; unmatched junction nucleotides: 5. The CDR3 spells CASSRTGGGGYTF. For the CDR3, the DNA is TGTGCCAGCAGTCGTACAGGGGGCGGTGGCTACACCTTC.

The V gene is TRBV10-3, the J gene TRBJ1-1; the D gene is possibly TRBD1 (6 bases). This CDR3 is 14 amino acids long. Deletions cut 6 bases from V and 4 bases from J, with 15 bases between. Germline loops: CDR1 ENHRY, CDR2 SYGVKD. The CDR3 is CAIRPRQESTEAFF. The CDR3 nucleotides are TGTGCCATCAGACCGAGACAGGAATCCACTGAAGCTTTCTTT.

The chain links TRBV11-3 to TRBJ2-3, with a possible D match to TRBD2 (5 bases). With 3 bases removed from V and 0 bases from J, the gap between germline ends came to 10 bases. The germline V gene has CDR1 SGHNT and CDR2 YENEEA. CDR3 length equals 15 residues. DNA for the CDR3: TGTGCCAGCAGCTTGTCTAGCAGGAGCACAGATACGCAGTATTTT. Translation gives CASSLSSRSTDTQYF.

The genes are TRBV2 and TRBJ2-2, with 7 bases aligning to TRBD2. Germline CDR1 SNHLY, CDR2 FYNNEI. The J segment lost 9 bases and the V segment lost 7 bases, leaving 14 bases of the junction unmatched. This CDR3 has 15 amino acids. Here the CDR3 DNA reads TGTGCCAGCACCCAATCTAGCGGTGCCGGCCGGGAGCTGTTTTTT. Translation gives CASTQSSGAGRELFF.

The chain couples TRBV2 to TRBJ2-7; D perhaps matches TRBD1 (5 bases). This CDR3 comprises 10 residues. The ends were cut back, 7 bases at V and 6 bases at J, with 7 bases in the middle. CDR1 is SNHLY and CDR2 is FYNNEI in the germline V gene. The CDR3 DNA reads as TGTGCCAGCATGGGGCGCGAGCAGTACTTC. It codes for CASMGREQYF.

The rearrangement uses TRBV30 and TRBJ1-2, with TRBD1 as a possible D gene (5 bases). Germline CDR1 is GTSNPN and CDR2 is SVGIG (reference sequence). Deletions cut 5 bases from V and 2 bases from J, with 18 bases between. The CDR3 runs to 15 residues. CDR3 region: CAWAPDRSSNYGYTF. DNA of the CDR3: TGTGCCTGGGCCCCAGACAGATCATCCAACTATGGCTACACCTTC.

This chain connects TRBV4-2 to TRBJ1-2; TRBD1 agrees at 11 bases. The CDR3 runs 15 residues. Unmatched junction bases numbered 9, after V lost 5 bases and J lost 7 bases. The V gene's germline CDR1 is LGHNA and CDR2 YNFKEQ. This chain's CDR3 is CASSAQSGTGGGYTF. Here the CDR3 DNA reads TGTGCCAGCAGCGCCCAATCCGGGACAGGGGGTGGCTACACCTTC.

The chain joins TRBV5-1 to TRBJ2-7; 10 bases align to TRBD1. This CDR3 spans 14 amino acids. Germline trimming cut 4 bases from V and 4 bases from J; bases unmatched to any gene: 5. Germline V gene lookup returns CDR1 SGHRS and CDR2 YFSETQ. The CDR3, as DNA: TGCGCCAGCAGCCTCCGGACAGGGGGATACGAGCAGTACTTC. This encodes CASSLRTGGYEQYF.

The chain couples TRBV28 to TRBJ1-5, with a weak D call TRBD1 (6 bases). The germline CDR1 and CDR2 sequences are MDHEN and SYDVKM. This CDR3 region has 15 residues. V lost 2 bases and J 4 bases, leaving 12 bases between the germline ends. The CDR3 loop is CASSLRDMGNQPQHF. The CDR3 bases are TGTGCCAGCAGTTTACGGGACATGGGGAATCAGCCCCAGCATTTT.

This clone was observed a single time. V usage is TRBV12-3 or TRBV12-4 and J usage is TRBJ1-1, with a weak D call TRBD1 (6 bases). The CDR3 runs to 13 residues. The ends were cut back, 7 bases at V and 4 bases at J, with 13 bases in the middle. The CDR3 loop reads CASKVGGGTEAFF. In nucleotides, the CDR3 is TGTGCCAGCAAAGTAGGGGGGGGCACTGAAGCTTTCTTT.

This CDR3 is CSVGEGAGNEQFF. DNA for the CDR3: TGCAGCGTCGGCGAGGGGGCAGGAAATGAGCAGTTCTTC. The chain recombines TRBV29-1 with TRBJ2-1; 7 nucleotides align to TRBD1. Losses at the gene ends were 6 bases for V and 7 bases for J; bases not matched to a gene: 9. CDR3 length equals 13 residues. CDR1 and CDR2 (germline): SQVTM, ANQGSEA.

The genes are TRBV6-5 and TRBJ1-3; D call uncertain. The ends were cut back, 7 bases at V and 1 base at J, with 14 bases in the middle. This CDR3 is built from 15 residues. Germline CDR1 is MNHEY and CDR2 is SVGAGI. The CDR3 loop is CASTRIRESGNTIYF. CDR3 DNA: TGTGCCAGCACCCGTATTAGGGAGTCTGGAAACACCATATATTTT.

This clone came up once. The genes are TRBV5-1 and TRBJ2-3; 7 nucleotides line up with TRBD1. The ends lost 3 bases at V and 5 bases at J; junction bases unmatched: 3. CDR3 length: 13 residues. Germline CDR1 reads SGHRS; CDR2 reads YFSETQ. The CDR3 region has the DNA TGCGCCAGCAGCTCGACAGGGCTAGATACGCAGTATTTT. It specifies CASSSTGLDTQYF.

This rearrangement joins TRBV6-5 to TRBJ1-1, with 7 bases lining up with TRBD1. This CDR3 has 13 amino acids. The germline gives CDR1 MNHEY, CDR2 SVGAGI. Trimming at V came to 8 bases and at J to 1 base, leaving 4 bases not matched to a gene. CDR3 residues: CASGGGTNTEAFF. CDR3 in DNA: TGTGCCAGCGGAGGGGGCACGAACACTGAAGCTTTCTTT.

This clone was detected only a few times. The V gene is TRBV5-1, the J gene TRBJ1-1; TRBD1 is a possible D gene (5 bases). The CDR3 extends over 14 amino acids. Trimming took off 5 bases at V and 1 base at J, with 12 bases between the two ends. Germline V gene lookup returns CDR1 SGHRS and CDR2 YFSETQ. The CDR3 nucleotides read TGCGCCAGCAGGGAGGGGCATACGAACACTGAAGCTTTCTTT. Amino acids: CASREGHTNTEAFF.